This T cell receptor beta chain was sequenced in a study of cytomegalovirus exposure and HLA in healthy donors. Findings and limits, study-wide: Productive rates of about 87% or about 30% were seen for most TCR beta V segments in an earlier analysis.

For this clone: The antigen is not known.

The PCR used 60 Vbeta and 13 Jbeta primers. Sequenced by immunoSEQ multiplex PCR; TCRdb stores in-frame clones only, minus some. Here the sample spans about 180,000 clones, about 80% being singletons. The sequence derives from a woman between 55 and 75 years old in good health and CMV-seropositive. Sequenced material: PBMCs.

The CDR3 reads CATNPSESSYNEQFF. The CDR3 nucleotides are TGCGCCACCAACCCTAGCGAAAGCTCCTACAATGAGCAGTTCTTC. The chain joins TRBV23-1 to TRBJ2-1, with D possibly TRBD2 on 6 matching bases. TRBV23-1 has ORF status, its function being uncertain. This CDR3 has 15 residues. Trimming cost V 10 bases and J 0 bases, with 16 bases left between them.